This TCR beta chain was captured by sequencing in a study of blood T cell repertoires in COVID-19. This CDR3 comprises 13 residues. Germline-derived CDR1 and CDR2 are SQVTM and ANQGSEA. V gave up 3 bases and J gave up 4 bases; unmatched junction bases: 6. TCRdb's table, derived via immunoSEQ multiplex PCR, lists solely in-frame clones and lacks some. The repertoire holds some 250,000 clones, with over 70% as singletons. This TCR was recovered from an elderly woman with acute or convalescent COVID-19. J is TRBJ2-7 and V is TRBV29-1, with 7 nucleotides matching TRBD2. Sequenced sample: peripheral blood. CDR3 region: CSVDPGGGYEQYF. The CDR3, as DNA: TGCAGCGTTGATCCTGGCGGGGGTTACGAGCAGTACTTC.